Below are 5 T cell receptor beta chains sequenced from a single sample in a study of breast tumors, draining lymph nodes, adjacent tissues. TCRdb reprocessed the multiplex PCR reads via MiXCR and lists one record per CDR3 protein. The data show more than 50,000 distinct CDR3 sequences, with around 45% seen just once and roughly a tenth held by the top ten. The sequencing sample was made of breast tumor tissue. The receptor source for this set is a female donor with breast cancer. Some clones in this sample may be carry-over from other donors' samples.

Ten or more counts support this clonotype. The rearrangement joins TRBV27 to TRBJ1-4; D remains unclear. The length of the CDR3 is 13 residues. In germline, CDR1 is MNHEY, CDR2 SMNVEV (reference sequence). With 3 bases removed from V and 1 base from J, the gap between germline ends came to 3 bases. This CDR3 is CASSFQTNEKLFF. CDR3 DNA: TGTGCCAGCAGTTTCCAAACTAATGAAAAACTGTTTTTT.

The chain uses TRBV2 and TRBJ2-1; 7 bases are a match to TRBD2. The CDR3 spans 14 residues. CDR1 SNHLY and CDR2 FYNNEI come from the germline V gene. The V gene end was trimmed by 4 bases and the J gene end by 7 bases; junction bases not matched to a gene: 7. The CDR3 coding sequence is TGTGCCAGCAGTGGGGCTAGCGGAAGAAATGAGCAGTTCTTC. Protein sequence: CASSGASGRNEQFF.

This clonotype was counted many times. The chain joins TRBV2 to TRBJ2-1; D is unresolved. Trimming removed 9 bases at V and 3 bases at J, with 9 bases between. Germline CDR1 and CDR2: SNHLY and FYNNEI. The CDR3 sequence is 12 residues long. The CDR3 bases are TGTGCCAGTGACTTTGACTACAATGAGCAGTTCTTC. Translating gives CASDFDYNEQFF. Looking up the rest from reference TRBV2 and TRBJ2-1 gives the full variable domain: EPEVTQTPSHQVTQMGQEVILRCVPISNHLYFYWYRQILGQKVEFLVSFYNNEISEKSEIFDDQFSVERPDGSNFTLKIRSTKLEDSAMYFCASDFDYNEQFFGPGTRLTVL.

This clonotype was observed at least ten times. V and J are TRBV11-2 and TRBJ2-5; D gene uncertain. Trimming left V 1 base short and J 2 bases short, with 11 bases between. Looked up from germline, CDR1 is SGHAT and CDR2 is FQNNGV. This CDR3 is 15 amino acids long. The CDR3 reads CASSLGSLGQETQYF. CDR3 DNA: TGTGCCAGCAGCTTAGGTTCCCTTGGGCAAGAGACCCAGTACTTC.

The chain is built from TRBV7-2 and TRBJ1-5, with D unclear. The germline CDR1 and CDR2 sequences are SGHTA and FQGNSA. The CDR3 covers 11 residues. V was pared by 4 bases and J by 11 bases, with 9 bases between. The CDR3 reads CASSSGGAQHF. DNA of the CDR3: TGTGCCAGCAGCTCCGGTGGGGCCCAGCATTTT.